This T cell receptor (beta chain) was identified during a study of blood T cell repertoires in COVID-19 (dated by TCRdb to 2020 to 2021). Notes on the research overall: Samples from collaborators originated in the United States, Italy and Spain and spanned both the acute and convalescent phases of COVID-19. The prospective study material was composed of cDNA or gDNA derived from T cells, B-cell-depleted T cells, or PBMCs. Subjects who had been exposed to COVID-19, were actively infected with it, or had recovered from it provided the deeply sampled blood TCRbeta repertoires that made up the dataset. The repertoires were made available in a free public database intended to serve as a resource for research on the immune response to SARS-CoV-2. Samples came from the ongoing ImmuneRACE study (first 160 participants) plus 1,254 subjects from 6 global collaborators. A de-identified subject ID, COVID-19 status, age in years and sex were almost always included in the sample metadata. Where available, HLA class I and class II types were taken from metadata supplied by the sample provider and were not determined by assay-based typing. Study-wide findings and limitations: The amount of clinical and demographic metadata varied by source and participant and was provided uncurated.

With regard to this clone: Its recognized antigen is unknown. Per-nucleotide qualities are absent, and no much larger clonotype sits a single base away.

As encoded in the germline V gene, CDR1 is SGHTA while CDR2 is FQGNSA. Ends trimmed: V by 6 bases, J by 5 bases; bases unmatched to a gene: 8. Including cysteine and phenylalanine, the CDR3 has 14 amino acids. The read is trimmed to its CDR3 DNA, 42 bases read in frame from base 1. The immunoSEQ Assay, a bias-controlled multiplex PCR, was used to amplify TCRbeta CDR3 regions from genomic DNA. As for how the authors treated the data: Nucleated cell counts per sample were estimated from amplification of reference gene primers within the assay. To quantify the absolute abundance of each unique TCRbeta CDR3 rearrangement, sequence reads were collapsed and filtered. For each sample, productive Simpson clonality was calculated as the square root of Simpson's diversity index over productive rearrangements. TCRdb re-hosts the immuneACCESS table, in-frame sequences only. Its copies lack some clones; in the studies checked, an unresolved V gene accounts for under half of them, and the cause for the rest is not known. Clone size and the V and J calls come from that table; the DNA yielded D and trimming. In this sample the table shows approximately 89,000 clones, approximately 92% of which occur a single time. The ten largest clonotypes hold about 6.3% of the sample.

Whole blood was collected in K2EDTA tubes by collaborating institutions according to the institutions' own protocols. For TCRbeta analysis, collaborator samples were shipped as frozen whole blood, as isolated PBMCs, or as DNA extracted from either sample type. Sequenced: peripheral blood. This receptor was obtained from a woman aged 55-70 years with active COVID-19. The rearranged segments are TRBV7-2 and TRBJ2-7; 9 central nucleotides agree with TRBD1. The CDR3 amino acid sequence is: CASRTGGSLNEQYF. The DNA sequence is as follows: TGTGCCAGCAGAACAGGGGGCTCGCTGAACGAGCAGTACTTC.